This TCR beta chain came from a study of OX40 agonist ivuxolimab in advanced cancers. Measured with immunoSEQ multiplex PCR; TCRdb has only the in-frame clones, and not every one. The top ten hold over 6% of the sample, which has fewer than 85,000 clones, over 70% seen once. CDR1 is MNHEY and CDR2 is SVGAGI in the germline V gene. The CDR3 has 13 amino acids. V lost 0 bases, J lost 0 bases, and 3 bases lay in between. J is TRBJ2-7 and V is TRBV6-5; D uncertain. The TCR originated in an adult with an advanced solid tumor such as melanoma, head and neck, liver or kidney cancer. This sample comprised CD4+ or CD8+ T cells sorted from blood, obtained in a trial of the OX40 agonist ivuxolimab. The CDR3 loop is CASSYSYSYEQYF. In DNA form, the CDR3 reads TGTGCCAGCAGTTACTCGTACTCCTACGAGCAGTACTTC.